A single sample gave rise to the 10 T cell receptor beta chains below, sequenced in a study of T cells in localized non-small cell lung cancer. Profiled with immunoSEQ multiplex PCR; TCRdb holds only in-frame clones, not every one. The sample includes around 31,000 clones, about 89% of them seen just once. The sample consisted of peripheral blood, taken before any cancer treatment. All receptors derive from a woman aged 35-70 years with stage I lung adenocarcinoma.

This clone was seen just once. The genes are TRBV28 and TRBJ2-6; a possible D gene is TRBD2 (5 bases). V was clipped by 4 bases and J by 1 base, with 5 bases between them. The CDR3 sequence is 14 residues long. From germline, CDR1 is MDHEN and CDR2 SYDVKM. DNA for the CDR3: TGTGCCAGCAGTTGGGAGTCTGGGGCCAACGTCCTGACTTTC. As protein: CASSWESGANVLTF.

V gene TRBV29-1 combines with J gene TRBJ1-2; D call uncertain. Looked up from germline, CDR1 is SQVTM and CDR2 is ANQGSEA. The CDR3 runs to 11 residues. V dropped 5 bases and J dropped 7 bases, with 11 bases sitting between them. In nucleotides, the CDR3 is TGCAGCGTTTCGGGGTTCCCTGGCTACACCTTC. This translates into CSVSGFPGYTF.

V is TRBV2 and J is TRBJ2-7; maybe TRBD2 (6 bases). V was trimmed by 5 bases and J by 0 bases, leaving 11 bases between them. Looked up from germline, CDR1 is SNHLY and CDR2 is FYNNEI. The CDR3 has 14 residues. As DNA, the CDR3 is TGTGCCAGCAGTCCGGGGGACCACTCCTACGAGCAGTACTTC. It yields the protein CASSPGDHSYEQYF.

CDR3 amino acids: CASSEYVVNTEAFF. For the CDR3, the DNA is TGTGCCAGCAGTGAATACGTAGTGAACACTGAAGCTTTCTTT. The genes are TRBV2 and TRBJ1-1, with D unclear. This CDR3 spans 14 amino acids. Trimming shortened V by 2 bases and J by 0 bases, and 7 bases separated the two germline ends. Germline CDR1 is SNHLY and CDR2 is FYNNEI.

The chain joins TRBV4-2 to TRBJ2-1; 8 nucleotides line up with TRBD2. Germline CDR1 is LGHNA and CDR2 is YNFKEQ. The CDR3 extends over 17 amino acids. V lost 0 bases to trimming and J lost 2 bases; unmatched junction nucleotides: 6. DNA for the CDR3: TGTGCCAGCAGCCAAGACCCACCGGGACTAGCCTACAATGAGCAGTTCTTC. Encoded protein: CASSQDPPGLAYNEQFF.

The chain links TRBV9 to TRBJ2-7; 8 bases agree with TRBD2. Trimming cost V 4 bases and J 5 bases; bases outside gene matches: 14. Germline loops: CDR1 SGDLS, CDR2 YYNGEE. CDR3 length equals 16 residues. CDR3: CASSPDGGARMNEQYF. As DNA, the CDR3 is TGTGCCAGCAGCCCAGACGGGGGGGCGCGAATGAACGAGCAGTACTTC.

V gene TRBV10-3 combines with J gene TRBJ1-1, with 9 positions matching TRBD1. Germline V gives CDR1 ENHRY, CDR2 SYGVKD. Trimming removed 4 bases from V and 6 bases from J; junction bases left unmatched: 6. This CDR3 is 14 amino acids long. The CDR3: CAISGGTGIAEAFF. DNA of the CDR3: TGTGCCATCAGTGGAGGGACAGGGATAGCTGAAGCTTTCTTT.

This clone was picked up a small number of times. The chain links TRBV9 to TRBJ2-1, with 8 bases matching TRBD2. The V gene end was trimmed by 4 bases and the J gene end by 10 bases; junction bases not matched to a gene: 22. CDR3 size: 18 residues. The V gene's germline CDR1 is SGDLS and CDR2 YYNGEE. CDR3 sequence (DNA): TGTGCCAGCAGCCCCCGTTGGACGTCGTCCGAACGGGGGGGCGAGCAGTTCTTC. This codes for CASSPRWTSSERGGEQFF. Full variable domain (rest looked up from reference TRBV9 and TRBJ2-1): DSGVTQTPKHLITATGQRVTLRCSPRSGDLSVYWYQQSLDQGLQFLIQYYNGEERAKGNILERFSAQQFPDLHSELNLSSLELGDSALYFCASSPRWTSSERGGEQFFGPGTRLTVL.

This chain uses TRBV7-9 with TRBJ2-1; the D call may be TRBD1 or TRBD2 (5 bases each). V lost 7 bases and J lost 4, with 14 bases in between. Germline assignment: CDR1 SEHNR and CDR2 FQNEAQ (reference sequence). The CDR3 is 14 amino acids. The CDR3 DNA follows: TGTGCCAGCACTATGGGGACCCTTTACAATGAGCAGTTCTTC. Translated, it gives CASTMGTLYNEQFF.

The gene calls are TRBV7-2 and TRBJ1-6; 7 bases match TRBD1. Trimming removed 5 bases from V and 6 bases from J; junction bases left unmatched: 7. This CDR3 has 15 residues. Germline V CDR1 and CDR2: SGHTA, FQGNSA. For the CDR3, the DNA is TGTGCCAGCAGCCTATTGACAGGGTTTAATTCACCCCTCCACTTT. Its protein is CASSLLTGFNSPLHF.